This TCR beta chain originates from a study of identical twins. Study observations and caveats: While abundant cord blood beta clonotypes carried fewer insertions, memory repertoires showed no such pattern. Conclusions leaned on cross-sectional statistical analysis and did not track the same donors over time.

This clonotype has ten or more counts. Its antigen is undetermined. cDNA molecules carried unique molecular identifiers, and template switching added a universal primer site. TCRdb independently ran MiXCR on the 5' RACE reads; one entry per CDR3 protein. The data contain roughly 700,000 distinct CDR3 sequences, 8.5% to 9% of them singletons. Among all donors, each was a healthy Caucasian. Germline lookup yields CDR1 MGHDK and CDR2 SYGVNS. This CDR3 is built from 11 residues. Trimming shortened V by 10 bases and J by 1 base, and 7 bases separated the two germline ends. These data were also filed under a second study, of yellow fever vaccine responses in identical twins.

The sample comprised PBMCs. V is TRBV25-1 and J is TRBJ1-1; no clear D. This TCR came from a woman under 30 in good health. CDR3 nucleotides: TGTGCCACGGAGAGGAACACTGAAGCTTTCTTT. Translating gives CATERNTEAFF.